Below, 30 T cell receptor beta chains from the same sample are listed, as sequenced in a study of vaccination and CD4 T cells after COVID-19. Their antigens remain unidentified. The Oncomine TCR Beta short-read assay sequenced DNA from cultured CD4+ T cells. TCRdb processed the PCR reads anew with MiXCR; each CDR3 protein has one entry. The table records about 22,000 distinct CDR3 sequences, under 60% of them present only once. Described treatment: approximately 11-day PBMC culture with coronavirus spike peptide pools or control peptides (ViraFEST assay). The specimen was CD4+ T cells from blood, cultured in vitro. The source is a human donor who had recovered from COVID-19.

This clonotype was picked up a small number of times. This chain uses TRBV28 with TRBJ1-5, with D possibly being TRBD1 (6 bases). Per the germline V gene, CDR1 is MDHEN and CDR2 is SYDVKM. The germline V and J ends were trimmed by 6 bases and 8 bases, with 20 bases remaining between them. The CDR3 totals 15 residues. CDR3 sequence (DNA): TGTGCCAGCAGGGTACCCGACAGGTCCCGGGAGCCCCAGCATTTT. This encodes CASRVPDRSREPQHF.

As regards this clonotype: The limits of the CDR3 on the DNA are not certain, so only TCRdb's listed CDR3 is given. The rearrangement uses TRBV6-1 and TRBJ1-1; TRBD1, the D gene given by the table, was not confirmed from the DNA. Germline V gene lookup returns CDR1 MNHNS and CDR2 SASEGT. The CDR3 comprises 16 residues, both ends counted. The CDR3 protein is CASSDFRGGALESAFF.

The chain employs TRBV10-3 and TRBJ1-1, with a tentative D call TRBD1 (6 bases). This CDR3 has 13 amino acids. Germline loops: CDR1 ENHRY, CDR2 SYGVKD. Trimming removed 7 bases from V and 0 bases from J, with 9 bases in between. Here the CDR3 reads CAIKDSLNTEAFF. CDR3 coding DNA: TGTGCCATCAAGGACAGCTTGAACACTGAAGCTTTCTTT.

The chain employs TRBV29-1 and TRBJ1-5; D gene ambiguous. This CDR3 region has 13 residues. CDR1 is SQVTM and CDR2 is ANQGSEA in the germline V gene. V dropped 4 bases and J dropped 7 bases, with 14 bases sitting between them. CDR3 sequence (DNA): TGCAGCGTTGTGGGCGGTCCCGGCCAGCCCCAGCATTTT. It is translated as CSVVGGPGQPQHF.

This clonotype was seen a single time. This chain joins TRBV20-1 and TRBJ1-1, with D possibly TRBD1 on 5 matching bases. Trimming removed 1 base at V and 5 bases at J, with 11 bases between. This CDR3 is 13 amino acids long. Per the germline V gene, CDR1 is DFQATT and CDR2 is SNEGSKA (reference sequence). CDR3 bases: TGCAGTGCTAGAGGTGGGGCCCGGACTGAAGCTTTCTTT. It specifies CSARGGARTEAFF.

This clonotype was counted a few times. The gene calls are TRBV29-1 and TRBJ1-2; 9 bases are a match to TRBD1. The germline V gene encodes CDR1 SQVTM and CDR2 ANQGSEA. Trimming cost V 7 bases and J 6 bases; bases outside gene matches: 3. The CDR3 is 11 residues long. The CDR3 protein is CSDRQGDGYTF. CDR3 DNA: TGCAGCGACCGACAGGGGGATGGCTACACCTTC.

In this sample, this clonotype turned up once. CDR3 in amino acids: CASTGAGGSETQYF. The CDR3 coding sequence is TGTGCCAGCACGGGCGCGGGAGGGTCGGAGACCCAGTACTTC. The genes are TRBV2 and TRBJ2-5; 9 bases map to TRBD2. This CDR3 has 14 residues. V gave up 7 bases and J gave up 5 bases; unmatched junction bases: 8. Germline CDR1 is SNHLY and CDR2 is FYNNEI. The full variable domain, completed using reference TRBV2 and TRBJ2-5, is EPEVTQTPSHQVTQMGQEVILRCVPISNHLYFYWYRQILGQKVEFLVSFYNNEISEKSEIFDDQFSVERPDGSNFTLKIRSTKLEDSAMYFCASTGAGGSETQYFGPGTRLLVL.

The chain joins TRBV29-1 to TRBJ2-3, with 9 bases matching TRBD1. The CDR3 extends over 13 amino acids. Per germline, CDR1 SQVTM and CDR2 ANQGSEA. V lost 7 bases to trimming and J lost 6 bases; unmatched junction nucleotides: 8. The CDR3 spells CSGTGQGTDTQYF. The CDR3 DNA reads as TGCAGCGGGACCGGACAGGGGACGGATACGCAGTATTTT.

This chain joins TRBV7-6 and TRBJ2-1; TRBD2 might be the D (6 bases). Trimming took 6 bases from V and 3 from J, leaving 15 bases between them. Germline loops: CDR1 SGHVS, CDR2 FNYEAQ. There are 15 residues in the CDR3. Here the CDR3 reads CASSRSGSFYNEQFF. In DNA, the CDR3 is TGTGCCAGCAGTCGTAGCGGTTCATTCTACAATGAGCAGTTCTTC.

The chain carries TRBV20-1 and TRBJ1-5; 8 bases map to TRBD1. With V trimmed by 3 bases and J by 0 bases, 4 bases remained unmatched. Germline V gives CDR1 DFQATT, CDR2 SNEGSKA (reference sequence). The CDR3 has 15 residues. The CDR3 reads CSASRGPYSNQPQHF. Here the CDR3 DNA reads TGCAGTGCTAGCAGGGGGCCATATAGCAATCAGCCCCAGCATTTT.

V and J are TRBV5-4 and TRBJ2-1, with D perhaps being TRBD1 or TRBD2 (5 bases each). Germline V CDR1 and CDR2: SGHNT, YYREEE (reference sequence). V was trimmed by 4 bases and J by 4 bases, leaving 18 bases between them. This CDR3 contains 16 residues. The CDR3 region is CASSPDPGTPYNEQFF. The CDR3 DNA reads as TGTGCCAGCAGCCCTGACCCCGGGACCCCATACAATGAGCAGTTCTTC.

The V and J genes are TRBV5-1 and TRBJ2-2; D remains unclear. V lost 5 bases and J lost 4, with 12 bases in between. The germline V gene has CDR1 SGHRS and CDR2 YFSETQ. The CDR3 extends over 14 amino acids. The CDR3, as DNA: TGCGCCAGCAGTCCTACCACGACCACCGGGGAGCTGTTTTTT. It codes for CASSPTTTTGELFF.

V is TRBV30 and J is TRBJ1-6; D gene uncertain. This CDR3 is 12 amino acids long. V was trimmed by 5 bases and J by 7 bases, leaving 9 bases between them. In germline, CDR1 is GTSNPN, CDR2 SVGIG (reference sequence). CDR3 region: CAWGDGNSPLHF. In nucleotides, the CDR3 is TGTGCCTGGGGCGACGGCAATTCACCCCTCCACTTT.

The chain links TRBV30 to TRBJ2-6; D might be TRBD1 (5 bases). CDR1 and CDR2 from the germline V gene are GTSNPN and SVGIG (reference sequence). The V end was cut by 2 bases, the J end by 5 bases, with 22 bases between. This CDR3 is built from 18 residues. The CDR3 nucleotides read TGTGCCTGGAGTCCCAGGGTGGGAACCGGAATTCGGGCCAACGTCCTGACTTTC. Protein product: CAWSPRVGTGIRANVLTF.

CDR3 sequence (DNA): TGTGCCAGCAGTTACTCGACCGCGCGGGGCAGGGGCACAGATACGCAGTATTTT. This codes for CASSYSTARGRGTDTQYF. J is TRBJ2-3 and V is TRBV6-5; D perhaps matches TRBD2 (6 bases). Germline loops: CDR1 MNHEY, CDR2 SVGAGI. The CDR3 length is 18 residues. V dropped 0 bases and J dropped 1 base, with 17 bases sitting between them.

In its sample, this clonotype was seen a few times. This chain connects TRBV6-1 to TRBJ1-1, with a tentative D call TRBD1 (6 bases). The CDR3 totals 15 residues. The germline V and J ends were trimmed by 6 bases and 0 bases, with 14 bases remaining between them. Germline V gene data show CDR1 as MNHNS and CDR2 as SASEGT. The CDR3 coding sequence is TGTGCCAGCAGCGGAGGCGGACAGATGAACACTGAAGCTTTCTTT. It yields the protein CASSGGGQMNTEAFF.

This clonotype turned up a few times. The chain couples TRBV30 to TRBJ1-2; no clear D. The germline V gene encodes CDR1 GTSNPN and CDR2 SVGIG (reference sequence). The V end lost 1 base, the J end lost 4 bases, and 10 bases lay between the germline ends. The CDR3 consists of 13 residues. The CDR3 is CAWSAYGPYGYTF. Here the CDR3 DNA reads TGTGCCTGGAGTGCGTACGGTCCCTATGGCTACACCTTC.

A single count supports this clonotype. The chain carries TRBV7-9 and TRBJ2-6; TRBD1 matches 7 bases. The germline V gene has CDR1 SEHNR and CDR2 FQNEAQ (reference sequence). The CDR3 runs 18 residues. The trim removed 5 bases at V and 0 bases at J, leaving 10 bases unmatched. CDR3 sequence (DNA): TGTGCCAGCAGCATAATTTGGACAGGAAGCTCTGGGGCCAACGTCCTGACTTTC. It yields the protein CASSIIWTGSSGANVLTF.

The gene calls are TRBV3-1 and TRBJ1-1, with D tentatively TRBD1 (5 bases). Trimming left V 4 bases short and J 0 bases short, with 9 bases between. The CDR3 covers 14 residues. The germline V gene encodes CDR1 LGHDT and CDR2 YNNKEL (reference sequence). CDR3 sequence reads: CASSRGGVNTEAFF. For the CDR3, the DNA is TGTGCCAGCAGCCGCGGAGGGGTGAACACTGAAGCTTTCTTT.

The chain recombines TRBV5-1 with TRBJ2-7, with 9 bases fitting TRBD2. CDR1 and CDR2 (germline): SGHRS, YFSETQ. The J segment lost 3 bases and the V segment lost 0 bases, leaving 4 bases of the junction unmatched. The CDR3 covers 15 residues. The CDR3 spells CASSLGLAENYEQYF. The CDR3 DNA reads TGCGCCAGCAGCTTGGGACTAGCGGAGAACTACGAGCAGTACTTC.

A few counts support this clonotype. This chain joins TRBV24-1 and TRBJ1-2, with 7 nucleotides matching TRBD1. Germline V gives CDR1 KGHDR, CDR2 SFDVKD. V lost 3 bases and J lost 4; bases outside the gene matches: 7. The CDR3 consists of 15 residues. The CDR3 nucleotides read TGTGCCACCAGTGATGGCGAGGGGGCGGCCTATGGCTACACCTTC. Its translation is CATSDGEGAAYGYTF.

This chain uses TRBV9 with TRBJ2-1; 8 nucleotides line up with TRBD2. The V segment lost 5 bases and the J segment 4 bases; nucleotides outside the gene matches: 8. The V gene's germline CDR1 is SGDLS and CDR2 YYNGEE. This CDR3 region has 15 residues. CDR3: CASSARLARYNEQFF. CDR3 in DNA: TGTGCCAGCAGTGCCCGACTAGCGCGTTACAATGAGCAGTTCTTC.

The sample holds a few counts of this clonotype. This chain links TRBV6-5 with TRBJ1-5; no reliable D call. Germline-derived CDR1 and CDR2 are MNHEY and SVGAGI. V was cut by 2 bases and J by 7 bases, with 12 bases left in between. CDR3 length equals 14 residues. The CDR3 protein is CASSYDGGNQPQHF. The CDR3 DNA sequence: TGTGCCAGCAGTTACGACGGAGGGAACCAGCCCCAGCATTTT.

The chain joins TRBV29-1 to TRBJ1-4; 8 nucleotides agree with TRBD1. Per the germline V gene, CDR1 is SQVTM and CDR2 is ANQGSEA. The CDR3 has 13 amino acids. V shed 7 bases, J shed 8 bases, and the junction held 9 bases outside the gene matches. This chain's CDR3 is CSALDRGREKLFF. The DNA of the CDR3 is TGCAGCGCCCTCGACAGGGGTAGGGAAAAACTGTTTTTT.

This clonotype has a handful of counts. The J gene is TRBJ1-1, the V gene TRBV30; D possibly corresponds to TRBD1 (5 bases). Germline CDR1 GTSNPN, CDR2 SVGIG (reference sequence). This CDR3 region has 12 residues. V lost 8 bases and J 1 base, leaving 11 bases between the germline ends. As DNA, the CDR3 is TGTGCCCTCGGGGGGACGAACACTGAAGCTTTCTTT. It translates to CALGGTNTEAFF.

This rearrangement joins TRBV20-1 to TRBJ2-7; TRBD2 aligns across 9 bases. This CDR3 region has 15 residues. Germline V gene lookup returns CDR1 DFQATT and CDR2 SNEGSKA (reference sequence). V lost 8 bases and J lost 4; bases outside the gene matches: 15. The CDR3 DNA is TGCAGTTACCCTTTCCTAGCGGGGAGAGGATACGAGCAGTACTTC. This sequence encodes CSYPFLAGRGYEQYF.

The V and J genes are TRBV4-1 and TRBJ1-2; a possible D gene is TRBD1 (5 bases). The germline V gene has CDR1 MGHRA and CDR2 YSYEKL. This CDR3 is built from 15 residues. V lost 6 bases and J lost 6, with 20 bases in between. The CDR3 is CASSRGQGLQDGYTF. Written as DNA, the CDR3 is TGCGCCAGCAGTAGGGGTCAGGGTTTACAGGATGGCTACACCTTC.

The chain has TRBV18 and TRBJ2-7; possibly TRBD1 or TRBD2 for D (5 bases each). The CDR3 covers 13 residues. CDR1 is KGHSH and CDR2 is LQKENI in the germline V gene. Trimming removed 6 bases at V and 1 base at J, with 10 bases between. DNA for the CDR3: TGTGCCAGCTCCCCCGGGACGTCCTACGAGCAGTACTTC. Amino acid sequence: CASSPGTSYEQYF.

This clonotype was observed a handful of times. The DNA for the CDR3 is TGTGCCAGCAGTTACCACCCGGGACAGGGATATGAAGCTTTCTTT. This translates into CASSYHPGQGYEAFF. V and J are TRBV6-5 and TRBJ1-1; TRBD1 aligns across 9 bases. The J segment lost 7 bases and the V segment lost 2 bases, leaving 8 bases of the junction unmatched. The CDR3 covers 15 residues. In germline, CDR1 is MNHEY, CDR2 SVGAGI.

Only a few counts were recorded for this clonotype. The J gene is TRBJ1-3, the V gene TRBV24-1; D might be TRBD1 (5 bases). Germline loops: CDR1 KGHDR, CDR2 SFDVKD. Trimming removed 9 bases from V and 1 base from J, with 6 bases in between. This CDR3 region has 12 residues. The CDR3 here is CATQGSGNTIYF. For the CDR3, the DNA is TGTGCCACCCAGGGATCTGGAAACACCATATATTTT.